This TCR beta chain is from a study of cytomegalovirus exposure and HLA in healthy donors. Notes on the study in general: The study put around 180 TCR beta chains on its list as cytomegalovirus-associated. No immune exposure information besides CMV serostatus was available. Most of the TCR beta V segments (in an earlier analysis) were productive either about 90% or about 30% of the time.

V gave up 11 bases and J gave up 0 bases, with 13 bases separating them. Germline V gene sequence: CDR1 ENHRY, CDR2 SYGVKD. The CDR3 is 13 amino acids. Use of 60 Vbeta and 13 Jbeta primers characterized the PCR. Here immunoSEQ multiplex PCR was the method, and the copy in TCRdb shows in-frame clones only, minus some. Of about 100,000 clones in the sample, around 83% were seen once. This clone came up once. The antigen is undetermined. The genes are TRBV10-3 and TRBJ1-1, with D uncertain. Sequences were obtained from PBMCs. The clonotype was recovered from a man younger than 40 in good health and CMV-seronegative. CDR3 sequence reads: CALRRALNTEAFF. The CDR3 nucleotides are TGTGCCCTCCGGCGGGCCCTGAACACTGAAGCTTTCTTT.